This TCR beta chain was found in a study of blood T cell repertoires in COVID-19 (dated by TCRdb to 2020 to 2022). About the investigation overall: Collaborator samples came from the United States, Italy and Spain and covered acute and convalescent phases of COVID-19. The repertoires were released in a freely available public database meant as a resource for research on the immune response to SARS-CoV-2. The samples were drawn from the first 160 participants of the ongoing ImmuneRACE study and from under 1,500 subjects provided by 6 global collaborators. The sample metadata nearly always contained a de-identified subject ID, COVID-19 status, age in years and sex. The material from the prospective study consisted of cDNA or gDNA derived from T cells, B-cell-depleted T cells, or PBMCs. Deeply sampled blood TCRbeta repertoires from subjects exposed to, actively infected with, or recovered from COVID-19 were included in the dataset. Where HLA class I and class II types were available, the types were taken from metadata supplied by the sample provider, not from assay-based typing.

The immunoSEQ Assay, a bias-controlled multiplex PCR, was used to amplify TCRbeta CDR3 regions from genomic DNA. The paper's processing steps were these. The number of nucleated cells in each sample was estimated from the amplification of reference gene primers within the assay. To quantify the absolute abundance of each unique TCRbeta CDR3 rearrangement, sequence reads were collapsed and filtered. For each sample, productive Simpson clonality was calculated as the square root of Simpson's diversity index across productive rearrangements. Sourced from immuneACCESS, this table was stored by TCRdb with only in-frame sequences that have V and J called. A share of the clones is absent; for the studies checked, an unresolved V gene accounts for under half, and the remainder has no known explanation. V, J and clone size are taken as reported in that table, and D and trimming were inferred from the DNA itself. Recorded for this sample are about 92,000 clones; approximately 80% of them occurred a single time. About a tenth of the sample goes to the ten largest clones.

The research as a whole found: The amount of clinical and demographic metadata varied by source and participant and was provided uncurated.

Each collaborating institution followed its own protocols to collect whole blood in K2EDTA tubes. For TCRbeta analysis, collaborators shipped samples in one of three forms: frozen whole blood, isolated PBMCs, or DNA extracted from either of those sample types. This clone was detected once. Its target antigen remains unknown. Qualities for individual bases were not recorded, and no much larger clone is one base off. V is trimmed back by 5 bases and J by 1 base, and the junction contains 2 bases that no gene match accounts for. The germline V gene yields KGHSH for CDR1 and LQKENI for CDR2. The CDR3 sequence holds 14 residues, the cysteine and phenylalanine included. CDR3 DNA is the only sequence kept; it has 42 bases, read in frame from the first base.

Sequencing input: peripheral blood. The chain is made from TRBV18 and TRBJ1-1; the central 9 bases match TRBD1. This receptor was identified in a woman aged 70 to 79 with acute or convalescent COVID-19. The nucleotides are TGTGCCAGCTCAGCGGACAGGGGGAACACTGAAGCTTTCTTT. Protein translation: CASSADRGNTEAFF.